The sequence of this TCR beta chain was determined in a study of response to subunit inactivated influenza vaccine. The study's findings and limits: Each seasonal influenza vaccination recruits few new T cells, the authors suggested.

As for this clonotype: Its target is not known.

CDR1 is SQVTM, CDR2 ANQGSEA, per germline. With 4 bases clipped from V and 4 bases from J, the junction kept 5 bases outside the gene matches. The CDR3 spans 13 residues. A single record per CDR3 protein comes from TCRdb applying MiXCR to the RT-PCR reads. Of more than 700,000 distinct CDR3 sequences in the sample, roughly 20% were seen once. The rearrangement uses TRBV29-1 and TRBJ2-7; 9 nucleotides agree with TRBD1. The sample here was PBMCs from blood, taken 5 days after vaccination. The sequence came from a man aged 50-59 years who received an inactivated influenza vaccine. The CDR3 coding sequence is TGCAGCGTTGGGGGGACAGGGACTTACGAGCAGTACTTC. Translating it yields CSVGGTGTYEQYF.